The T cell receptor (beta chain) described here comes from a study of cytomegalovirus exposure and HLA in healthy donors. The protocol was immunoSEQ multiplex PCR, while the TCRdb copy is restricted to in-frame clones and leaves out a portion. The sample includes around 300,000 clones, around 90% seen only once; the top ten take approximately 0.95%. CDR1 MRHNA and CDR2 SNTAGT come from the germline V gene. CDR3 length: 14 residues. Losses at the gene ends were 5 bases for V and 6 bases for J; bases not matched to a gene: 4. General study findings and limits: The classifier, whose performance was assessed in both the original and validation cohorts, reportedly diagnosed cytomegalovirus status with high specificity and sensitivity. That first-cohort TCR clusters tended to co-occur in the 90 to 150 validation repertoires was found in a later analysis.

In its sample, this clone was seen once. Its antigen is unknown. Sequenced input: PBMCs. V usage is TRBV6-4 and J usage is TRBJ2-3; 11 nucleotides agree with TRBD1. This TCR came from a man between 25 and 39 years old in good health and CMV-seronegative. The CDR3 DNA is TGTGCCAGCAGTTACGGGACAGGGGGGGATACGCAGTATTTT. This encodes CASSYGTGGDTQYF.